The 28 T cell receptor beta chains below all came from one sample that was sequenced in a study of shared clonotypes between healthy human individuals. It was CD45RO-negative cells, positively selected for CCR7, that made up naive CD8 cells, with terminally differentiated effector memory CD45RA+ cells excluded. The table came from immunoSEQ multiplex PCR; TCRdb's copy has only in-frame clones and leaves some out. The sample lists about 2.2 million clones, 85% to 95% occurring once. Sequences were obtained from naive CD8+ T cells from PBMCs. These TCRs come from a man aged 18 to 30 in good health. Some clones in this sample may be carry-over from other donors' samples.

The CDR3 loop is CASSVGGPSNEQFF. CDR3 sequence (DNA): TGTGCCAGCAGCGTAGGAGGACCCTCCAATGAGCAGTTCTTC. The chain uses TRBV9 and TRBJ2-1; D call uncertain. Per germline, CDR1 SGDLS and CDR2 YYNGEE. The CDR3 is 14 amino acids. V lost 0 bases to trimming and J lost 6 bases, with 10 bases between them.

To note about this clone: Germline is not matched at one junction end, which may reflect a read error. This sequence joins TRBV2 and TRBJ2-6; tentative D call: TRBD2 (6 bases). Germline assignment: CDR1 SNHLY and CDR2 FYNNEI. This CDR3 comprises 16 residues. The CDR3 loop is CASKFGGEAGADVLTF. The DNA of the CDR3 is TGTGCCAGCAAATTCGGGGGTGAGGCTGGGGCCGACGTCCTGACTTTC. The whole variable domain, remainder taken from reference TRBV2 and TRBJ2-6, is EPEVTQTPSHQVTQMGQEVILRCVPISNHLYFYWYRQILGQKVEFLVSFYNNEISEKSEIFDDQFSVERPDGSNFTLKIRSTKLEDSAMYFCASKFGGEAGADVLTFGAGSRLTVL.

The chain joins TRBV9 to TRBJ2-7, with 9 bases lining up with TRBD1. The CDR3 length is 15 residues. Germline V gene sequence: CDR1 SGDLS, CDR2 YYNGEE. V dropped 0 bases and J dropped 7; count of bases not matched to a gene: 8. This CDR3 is CASSVEGTGREEQYF. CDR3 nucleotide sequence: TGTGCCAGCAGCGTAGAGGGGACAGGGAGGGAAGAGCAGTACTTC. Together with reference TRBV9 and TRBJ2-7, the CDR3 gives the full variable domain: DSGVTQTPKHLITATGQRVTLRCSPRSGDLSVYWYQQSLDQGLQFLIQYYNGEERAKGNILERFSAQQFPDLHSELNLSSLELGDSALYFCASSVEGTGREEQYFGPGTRLTVT.

CDR3: CASSSTLAGVMNEQFF. The CDR3 DNA sequence: TGTGCCAGCAGCTCAACGCTAGCGGGAGTAATGAATGAGCAGTTCTTC. V is TRBV7-9 and J is TRBJ2-1, with 10 bases lining up with TRBD2. Per germline, CDR1 SEHNR and CDR2 FQNEAQ (reference sequence). This CDR3 has 16 amino acids. With V trimmed by 4 bases and J by 7 bases, 10 bases remained unmatched.

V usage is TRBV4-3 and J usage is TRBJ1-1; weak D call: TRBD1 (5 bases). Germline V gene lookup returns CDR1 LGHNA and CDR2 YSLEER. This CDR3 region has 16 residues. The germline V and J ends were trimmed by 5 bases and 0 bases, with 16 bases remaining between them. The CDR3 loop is CASSFFSEGLNTEAFF. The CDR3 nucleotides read TGCGCCAGCAGCTTCTTCTCGGAGGGGCTGAACACTGAAGCTTTCTTT.

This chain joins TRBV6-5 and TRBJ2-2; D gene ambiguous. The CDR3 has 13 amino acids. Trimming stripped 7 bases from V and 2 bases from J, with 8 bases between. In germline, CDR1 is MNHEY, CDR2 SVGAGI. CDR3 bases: TGTGCCAGCACCGAACCAAACACCGGGGAGCTGTTTTTT. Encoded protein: CASTEPNTGELFF.

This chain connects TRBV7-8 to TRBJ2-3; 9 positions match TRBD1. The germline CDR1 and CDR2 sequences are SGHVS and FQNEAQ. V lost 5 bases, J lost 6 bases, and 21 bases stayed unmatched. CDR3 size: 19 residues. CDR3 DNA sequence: TGTGCCAGCAGCCCACCTTTGGGGGACAGGGTCACCCCTGAGGATACGCAGTATTTT. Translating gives CASSPPLGDRVTPEDTQYF.

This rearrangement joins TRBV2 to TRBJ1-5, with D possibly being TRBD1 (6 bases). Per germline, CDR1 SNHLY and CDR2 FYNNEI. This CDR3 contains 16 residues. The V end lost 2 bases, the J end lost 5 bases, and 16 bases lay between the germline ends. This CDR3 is CASSEYWGEGDQPQHF. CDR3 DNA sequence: TGTGCCAGCAGTGAATATTGGGGGGAGGGGGATCAGCCCCAGCATTTT.

Written as DNA, the CDR3 is TGTGCCATCAGTTCCCCGAGCGGGAGGCCCTACTACGAGCAGTACTTC. Its protein product is CAISSPSGRPYYEQYF. The rearrangement links TRBV10-3 to TRBJ2-7, with 9 positions matching TRBD2. With 5 bases clipped from V and 3 bases from J, the junction kept 11 bases outside the gene matches. The germline V gene encodes CDR1 ENHRY and CDR2 SYGVKD. This CDR3 comprises 16 residues.

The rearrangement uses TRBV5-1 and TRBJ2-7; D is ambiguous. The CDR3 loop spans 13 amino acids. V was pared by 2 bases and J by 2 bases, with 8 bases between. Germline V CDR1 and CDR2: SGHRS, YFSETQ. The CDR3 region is CASSFSVAYEQYF. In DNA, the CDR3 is TGCGCCAGCAGCTTCTCAGTGGCCTACGAGCAGTACTTC. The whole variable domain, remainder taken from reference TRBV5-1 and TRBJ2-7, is KAGVTQTPRYLIKTRGQQVTLSCSPISGHRSVSWYQQTPGQGLQFLFEYFSETQRNKGNFPGRFSGRQFSNSRSEMNVSTLELGDSALYLCASSFSVAYEQYFGPGTRLTVT.

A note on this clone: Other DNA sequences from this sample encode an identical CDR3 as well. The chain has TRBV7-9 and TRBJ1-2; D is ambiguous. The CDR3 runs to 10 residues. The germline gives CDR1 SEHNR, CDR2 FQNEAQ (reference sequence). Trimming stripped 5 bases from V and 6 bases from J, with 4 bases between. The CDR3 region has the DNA TGTGCCAGCAGCCTCGATGGCTACACCTTC. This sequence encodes CASSLDGYTF. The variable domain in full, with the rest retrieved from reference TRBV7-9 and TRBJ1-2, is DTGVSQNPRHKITKRGQNVTFRCDPISEHNRLYWYRQTLGQGPEFLTYFQNEAQLEKSRLLSDRFSAERPKGSFSTLEIQRTEQGDSAMYLCASSLDGYTFGSGTRLTVV.

The CDR3 sequence is CASSLGQLVYEQYF. The CDR3 nucleotides are TGCGCCAGCAGCTTGGGACAGCTTGTATACGAGCAGTACTTC. The V gene is TRBV5-1, the J gene TRBJ2-7; D is possibly TRBD1 (5 bases). Germline CDR1 reads SGHRS; CDR2 reads YFSETQ. V lost 0 bases, J lost 4 bases, and 11 bases lay in between. The CDR3 is 14 amino acids.

Here the CDR3 DNA reads TGTGCCAGCAGCTTCAGAGGGGTCTACAATGAGCAGTTCTTC. Protein product: CASSFRGVYNEQFF. The V and J genes are TRBV11-3 and TRBJ2-1; D tentatively reads TRBD1 or TRBD2 (5 bases each). The CDR3 covers 14 residues. Deletions cut 3 bases from V and 3 bases from J, with 9 bases between. Germline loops: CDR1 SGHNT, CDR2 YENEEA.

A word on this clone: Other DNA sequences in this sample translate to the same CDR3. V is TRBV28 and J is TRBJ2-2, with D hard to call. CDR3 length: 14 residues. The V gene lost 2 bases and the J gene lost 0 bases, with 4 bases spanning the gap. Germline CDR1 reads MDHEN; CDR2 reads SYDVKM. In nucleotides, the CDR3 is TGTGCCAGCAGTTTAGGACCGAACACCGGGGAGCTGTTTTTT. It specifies CASSLGPNTGELFF.

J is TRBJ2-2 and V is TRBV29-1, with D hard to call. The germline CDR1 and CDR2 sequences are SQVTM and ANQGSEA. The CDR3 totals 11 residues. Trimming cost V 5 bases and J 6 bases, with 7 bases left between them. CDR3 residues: CSVFGAGELFF. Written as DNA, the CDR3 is TGCAGCGTTTTTGGAGCCGGGGAGCTGTTTTTT.

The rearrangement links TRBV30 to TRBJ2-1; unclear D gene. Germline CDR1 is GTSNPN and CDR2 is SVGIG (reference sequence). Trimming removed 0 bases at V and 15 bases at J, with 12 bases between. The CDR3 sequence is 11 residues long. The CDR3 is CAWSVGDRLFF. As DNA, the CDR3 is TGTGCCTGGAGTGTCGGCGATCGATTGTTCTTC.

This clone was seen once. CDR3 sequence (DNA): TGTGCCAGCAGTCTAGCAACCTATCGGGACTCTTCCTCTGGGGCCAACGTCCTGACTTTC. Translation: CASSLATYRDSSSGANVLTF. This rearrangement joins TRBV28 to TRBJ2-6; tentative D call: TRBD2 (6 bases). This CDR3 has 20 residues. CDR1 MDHEN and CDR2 SYDVKM come from the germline V gene. Trimming removed 5 bases from V and 0 bases from J, with 23 bases in between.

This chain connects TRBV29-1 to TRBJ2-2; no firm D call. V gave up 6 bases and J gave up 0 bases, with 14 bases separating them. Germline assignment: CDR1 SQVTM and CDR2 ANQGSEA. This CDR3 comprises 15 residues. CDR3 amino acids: CSVVVTASNTGELFF. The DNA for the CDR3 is TGCAGCGTGGTAGTGACGGCTTCGAACACCGGGGAGCTGTTTTTT.

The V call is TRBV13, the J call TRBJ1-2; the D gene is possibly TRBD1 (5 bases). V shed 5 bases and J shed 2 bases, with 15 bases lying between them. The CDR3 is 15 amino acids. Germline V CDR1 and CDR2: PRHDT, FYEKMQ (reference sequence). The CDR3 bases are TGTGCCAGCAGCCCCGATCGGGGGGGGAACTATGGCTACACCTTC. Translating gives CASSPDRGGNYGYTF.

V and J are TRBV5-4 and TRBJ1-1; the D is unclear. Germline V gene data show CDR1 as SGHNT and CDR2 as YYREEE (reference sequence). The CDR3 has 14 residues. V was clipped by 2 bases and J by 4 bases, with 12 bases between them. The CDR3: CASSFGGSFTEAFF. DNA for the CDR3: TGTGCCAGCAGCTTTGGTGGAAGTTTCACTGAAGCTTTCTTT.

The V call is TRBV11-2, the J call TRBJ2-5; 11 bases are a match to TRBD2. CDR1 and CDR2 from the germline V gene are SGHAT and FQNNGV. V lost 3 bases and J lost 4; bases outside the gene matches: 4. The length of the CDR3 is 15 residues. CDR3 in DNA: TGTGCCAGCAGCTTCGAAGGACTAGCGGGAGAGACCCAGTACTTC. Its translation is CASSFEGLAGETQYF.

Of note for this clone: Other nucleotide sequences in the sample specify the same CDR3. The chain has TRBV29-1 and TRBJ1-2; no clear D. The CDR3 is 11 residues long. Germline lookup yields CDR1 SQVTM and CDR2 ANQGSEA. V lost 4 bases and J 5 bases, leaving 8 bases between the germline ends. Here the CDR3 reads CSVVGGYGYTF. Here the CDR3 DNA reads TGCAGCGTTGTGGGAGGGTATGGCTACACCTTC. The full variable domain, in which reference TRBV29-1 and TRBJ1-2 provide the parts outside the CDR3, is SAVISQKPSRDICQRGTSLTIQCQVDSQVTMMFWYRQQPGQSLTLIATANQGSEATYESGFVIDKFPISRPNLTFSTLTVSNMSPEDSSIYLCSVVGGYGYTFGSGTRLTVV.

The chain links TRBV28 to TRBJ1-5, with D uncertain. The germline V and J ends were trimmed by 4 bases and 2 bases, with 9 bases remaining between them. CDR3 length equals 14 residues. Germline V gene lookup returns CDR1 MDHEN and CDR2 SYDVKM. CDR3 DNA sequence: TGTGCCAGCAGTTCCCGACGCGGCAATCAGCCCCAGCATTTT. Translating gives CASSSRRGNQPQHF.

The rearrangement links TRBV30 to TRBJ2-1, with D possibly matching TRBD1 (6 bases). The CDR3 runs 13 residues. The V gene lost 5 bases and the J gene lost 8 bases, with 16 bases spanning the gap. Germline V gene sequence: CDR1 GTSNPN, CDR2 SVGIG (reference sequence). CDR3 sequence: CAWDTTGIHEQFF. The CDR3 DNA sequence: TGTGCCTGGGACACCACAGGGATCCATGAGCAGTTCTTC.

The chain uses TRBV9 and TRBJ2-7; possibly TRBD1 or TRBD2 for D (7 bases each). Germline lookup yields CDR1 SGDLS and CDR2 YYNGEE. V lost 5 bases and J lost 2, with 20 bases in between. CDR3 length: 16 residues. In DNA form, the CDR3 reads TGTGCCAGCAGTGGAGAGGGGGCTAGCGGAGCCTACGAGCAGTACTTC. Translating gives CASSGEGASGAYEQYF.

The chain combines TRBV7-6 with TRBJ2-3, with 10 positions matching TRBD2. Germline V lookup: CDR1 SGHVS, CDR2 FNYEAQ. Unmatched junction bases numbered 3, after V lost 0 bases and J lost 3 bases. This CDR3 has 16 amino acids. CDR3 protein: CASSLAWTSGTDTQYF. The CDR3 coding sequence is TGTGCCAGCAGCTTAGCTTGGACTAGCGGTACAGATACGCAGTATTTT.

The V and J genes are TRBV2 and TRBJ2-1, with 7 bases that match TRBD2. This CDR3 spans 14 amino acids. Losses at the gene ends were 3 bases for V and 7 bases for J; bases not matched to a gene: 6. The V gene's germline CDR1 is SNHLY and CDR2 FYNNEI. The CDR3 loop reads CASSDQAGRNEQFF. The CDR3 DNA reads TGTGCCAGCAGTGATCAAGCGGGAAGGAATGAGCAGTTCTTC.

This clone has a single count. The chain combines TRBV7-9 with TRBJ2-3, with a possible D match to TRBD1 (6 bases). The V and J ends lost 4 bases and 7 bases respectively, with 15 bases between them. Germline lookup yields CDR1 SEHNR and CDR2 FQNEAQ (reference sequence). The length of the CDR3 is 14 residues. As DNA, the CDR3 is TGTGCCAGCAGCTCGATCTCGGACAGTAATACGCAGTATTTT. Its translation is CASSSISDSNTQYF.